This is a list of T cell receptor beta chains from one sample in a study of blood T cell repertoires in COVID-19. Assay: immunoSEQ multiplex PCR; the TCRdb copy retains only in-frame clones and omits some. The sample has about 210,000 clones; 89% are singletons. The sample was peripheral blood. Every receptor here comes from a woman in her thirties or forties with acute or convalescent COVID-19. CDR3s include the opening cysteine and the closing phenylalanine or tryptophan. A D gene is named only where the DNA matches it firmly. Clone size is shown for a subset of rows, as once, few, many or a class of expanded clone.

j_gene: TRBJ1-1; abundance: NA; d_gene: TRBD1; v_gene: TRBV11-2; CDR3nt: TGTGCCAGCAGCAGGGACAGGGGGCGGAACACTGAAGCTTTCTTT; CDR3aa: CASSRDRGRNTEAFF
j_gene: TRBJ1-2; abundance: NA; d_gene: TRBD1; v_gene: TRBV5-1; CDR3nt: TGCGCCAGCAGCTCCGGGGACAGGGGGCTGTACTATGGCTACACCTTC; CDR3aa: CASSSGDRGLYYGYTF
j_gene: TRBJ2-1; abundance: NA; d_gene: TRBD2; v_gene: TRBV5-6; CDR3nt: TGTGCCAGCAGCTCACTGGGGGGGGACTCCTACAATGAGCAGTTCTTC; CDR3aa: CASSSLGGDSYNEQFF
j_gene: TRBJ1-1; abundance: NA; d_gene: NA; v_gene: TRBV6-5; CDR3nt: TGTGCCAGCAGTTTTGCGGGTGTAATGAACACTGAAGCTTTCTTT; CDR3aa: CASSFAGVMNTEAFF
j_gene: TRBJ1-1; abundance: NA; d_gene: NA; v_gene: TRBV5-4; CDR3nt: TGTGCCAGCAGCCCCTGGGGGCAGGGCAACACTGAAGCTTTCTTT; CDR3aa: CASSPWGQGNTEAFF
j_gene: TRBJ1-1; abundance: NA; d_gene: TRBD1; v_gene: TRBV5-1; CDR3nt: TGCGCCAGCAGCTCCCGCCCCGGGACAGACCACACTGAAGCTTTCTTT; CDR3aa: CASSSRPGTDHTEAFF
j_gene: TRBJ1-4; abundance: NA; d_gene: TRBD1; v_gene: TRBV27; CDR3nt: TGTGCCAGCAGTTTGTATGGGACAGGGGTCCCGTCCAGTGAAAAACTGTTTTTT; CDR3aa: CASSLYGTGVPSSEKLFF
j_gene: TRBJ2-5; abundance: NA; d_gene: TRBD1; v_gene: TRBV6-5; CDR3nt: TGTGCCAGCAGATCTCCTTTCAGGGGGACAGAGACCCAGTACTTC; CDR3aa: CASRSPFRGTETQYF
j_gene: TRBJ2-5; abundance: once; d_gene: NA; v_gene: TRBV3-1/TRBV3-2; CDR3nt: TGTGCCAGCAGCCAACCCGTCCAAGAGACCCAGTACTTC; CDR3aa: CASSQPVQETQYF
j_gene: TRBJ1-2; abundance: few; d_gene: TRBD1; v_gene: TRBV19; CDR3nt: TGTGCCAGTAGTGGGGACAGGGGGCTCTATGGCTACACCTTC; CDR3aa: CASSGDRGLYGYTF
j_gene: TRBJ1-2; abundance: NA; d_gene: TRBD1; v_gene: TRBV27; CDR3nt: TGTGCCAGCAGTTTGACAGGGGGCGGTAACTATGGCTACACCTTC; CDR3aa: CASSLTGGGNYGYTF
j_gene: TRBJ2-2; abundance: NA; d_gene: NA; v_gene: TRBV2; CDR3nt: TGTGCCAGCAGCCCCAGGCTCCGCGGGACCGGGGAGCTGTTTTTT; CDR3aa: CASSPRLRGTGELFF
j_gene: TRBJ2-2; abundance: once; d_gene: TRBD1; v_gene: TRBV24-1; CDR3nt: TGTGCCACCAGTGACCCTCGACAGGGGAAGAACACCGGGGAGCTGTTTTTT; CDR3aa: CATSDPRQGKNTGELFF
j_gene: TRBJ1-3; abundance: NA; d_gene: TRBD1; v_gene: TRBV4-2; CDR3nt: TGTGCCAGCAGCCCGGACAGGGAGTGGAACACCATATATTTT; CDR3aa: CASSPDREWNTIYF
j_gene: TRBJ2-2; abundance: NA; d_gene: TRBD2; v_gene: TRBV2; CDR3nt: TGTGCCACCTGGACTGAGCGGGGGGGCCTAAGGGAGCTGTTTTTT; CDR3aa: CATWTERGGLRELFF
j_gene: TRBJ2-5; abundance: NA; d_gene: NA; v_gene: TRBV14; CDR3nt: TGTGCCAGCAGCCAACTCCCAGGGAGGGAGACCCAGTACTTC; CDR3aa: CASSQLPGRETQYF
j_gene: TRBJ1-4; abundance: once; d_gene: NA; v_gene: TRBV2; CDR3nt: TGTGCCAGCAAAACAGGCTATAATGAAAAACTGTTTTTT; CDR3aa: CASKTGYNEKLFF
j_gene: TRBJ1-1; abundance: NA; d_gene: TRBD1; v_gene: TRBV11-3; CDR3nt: TGTGCCAGCAGCTTCCACAGGGGATCTGAAGCTTTCTTT; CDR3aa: CASSFHRGSEAFF
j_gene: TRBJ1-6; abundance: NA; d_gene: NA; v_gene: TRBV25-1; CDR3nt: TGTGCCAGCAAAGACTTCTCCTATAATTCACCCCTCCACTTT; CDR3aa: CASKDFSYNSPLHF
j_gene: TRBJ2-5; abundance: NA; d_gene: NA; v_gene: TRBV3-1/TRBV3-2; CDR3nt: TGTGCCAGCAGCTCCGGGACTCAAGAGACCCAGTACTTC; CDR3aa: CASSSGTQETQYF
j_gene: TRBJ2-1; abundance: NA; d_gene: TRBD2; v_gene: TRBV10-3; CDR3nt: TGTGCCATCAGCGGACTAGCGGGGACCTCCTACAATGAGCAGTTCTTC; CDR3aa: CAISGLAGTSYNEQFF
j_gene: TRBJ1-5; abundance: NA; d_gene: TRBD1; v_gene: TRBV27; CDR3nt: TGTGCCAGCAGTTTGGGACAGGGGAATACACAGCCCCAGCATTTT; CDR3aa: CASSLGQGNTQPQHF
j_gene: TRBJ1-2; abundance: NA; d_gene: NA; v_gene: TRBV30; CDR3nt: TGTGCAAACTCACAGGGATCGTACGGCTACACCTTC; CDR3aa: CANSQGSYGYTF
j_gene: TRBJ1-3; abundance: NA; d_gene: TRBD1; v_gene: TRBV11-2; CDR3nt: TGTGCCAGCAGCTTATATAACCTCGGGACAGCTGGAAACACCATATATTTT; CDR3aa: CASSLYNLGTAGNTIYF
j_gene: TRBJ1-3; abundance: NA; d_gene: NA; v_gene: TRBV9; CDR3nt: TGTGCCAGCAGCCAGTGGACAGAAGGAAACACCATATATTTT; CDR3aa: CASSQWTEGNTIYF
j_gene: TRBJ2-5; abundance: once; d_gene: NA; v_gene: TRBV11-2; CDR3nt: TGTGCCAGCAGCTACCACCTTAAAACACAGGGCTACCAAGAGACCCAGTACTTC; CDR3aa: CASSYHLKTQGYQETQYF
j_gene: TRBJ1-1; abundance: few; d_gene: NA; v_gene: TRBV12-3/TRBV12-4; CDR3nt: TGTGCCAGCAGTACCGGGGTTGGCGAAGCTTTCTTT; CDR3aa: CASSTGVGEAFF
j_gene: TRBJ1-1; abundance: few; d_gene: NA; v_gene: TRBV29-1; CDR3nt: TGCAGCTCCACAGAGAACACTGAAGCTTTCTTT; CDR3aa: CSSTENTEAFF
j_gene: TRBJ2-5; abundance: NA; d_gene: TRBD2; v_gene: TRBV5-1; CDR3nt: TGCGCCAGCAGCTTGGAGGTAGCGGGGAGGGAGACCCAGTACTTC; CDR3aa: CASSLEVAGRETQYF
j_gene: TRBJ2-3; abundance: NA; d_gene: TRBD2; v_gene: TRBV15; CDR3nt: TGTGCCACCAGCAGAGATGCATTGCGGGGGGCATTAACAGATACGCAGTATTTT; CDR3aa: CATSRDALRGALTDTQYF
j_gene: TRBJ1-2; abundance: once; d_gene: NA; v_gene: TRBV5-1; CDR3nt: TGCGCCAGCAGCTTGGGGACTGAGACTAACTATGGCTACACCTTC; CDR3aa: CASSLGTETNYGYTF
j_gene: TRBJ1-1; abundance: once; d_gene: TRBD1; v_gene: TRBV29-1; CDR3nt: TGCAGCGGCATGATGGGACAGGGTTGGACTGAAGCTTTCTTT; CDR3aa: CSGMMGQGWTEAFF
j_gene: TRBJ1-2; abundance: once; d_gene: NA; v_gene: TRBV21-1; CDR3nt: TGTGCCAGCAGCAAAGCGAGGACGGGACAGACAAATCGTGGCTACACCTTC; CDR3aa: CASSKARTGQTNRGYTF
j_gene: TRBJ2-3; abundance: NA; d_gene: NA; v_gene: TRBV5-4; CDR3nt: TGTGCCAGCAGCTTGCCCCTAGATACGCAGTATTTT; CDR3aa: CASSLPLDTQYF
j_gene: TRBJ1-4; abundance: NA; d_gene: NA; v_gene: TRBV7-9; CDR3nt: TGTGCCAGCAGCTTATATAGCGAAAAACTGTTTTTT; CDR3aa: CASSLYSEKLFF
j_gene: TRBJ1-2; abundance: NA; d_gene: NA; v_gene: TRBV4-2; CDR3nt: TGTGCCAGCAGCCAAGACCAGGACAGCTATAACTATGGCTACACCTTC; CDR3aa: CASSQDQDSYNYGYTF
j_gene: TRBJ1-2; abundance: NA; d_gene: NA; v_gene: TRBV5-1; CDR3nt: TGCGCCAGCAGCTTGGCCGTGACAGACCTCGCTAACTATGGCTACACCTTC; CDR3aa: CASSLAVTDLANYGYTF
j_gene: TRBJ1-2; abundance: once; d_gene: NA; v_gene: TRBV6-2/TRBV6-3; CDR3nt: TGTGCCAGCAGTTACTCCCCAGGGGCCTCTGGCTACACCTTC; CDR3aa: CASSYSPGASGYTF
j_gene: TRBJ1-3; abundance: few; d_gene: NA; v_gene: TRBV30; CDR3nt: TGTGCCTGGAGTGTATTACCGCCCGGCTCTGGAAACACCATATATTTT; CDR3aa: CAWSVLPPGSGNTIYF
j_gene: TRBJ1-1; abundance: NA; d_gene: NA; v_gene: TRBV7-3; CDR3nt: TGTGCCAGCAGCTCAGGACAAACAGCTTACATGAACACTGAAGCTTTCTTT; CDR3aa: CASSSGQTAYMNTEAFF
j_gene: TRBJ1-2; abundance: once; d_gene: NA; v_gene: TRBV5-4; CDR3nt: TGTGCCAGCAGCTTTCAGTCCGGAGACAACTATGGCTACACCTTC; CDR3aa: CASSFQSGDNYGYTF
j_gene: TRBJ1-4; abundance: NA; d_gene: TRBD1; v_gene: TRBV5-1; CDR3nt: TGCGCCAGCAGCTTGGACGGACAGGGATTTAATGAAAAACTGTTTTTT; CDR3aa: CASSLDGQGFNEKLFF
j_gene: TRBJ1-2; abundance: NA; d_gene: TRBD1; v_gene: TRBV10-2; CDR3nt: TGCGCCAGCAGTGATCGACAGGGGCAGGGGTCCGGCTACACCTTC; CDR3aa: CASSDRQGQGSGYTF
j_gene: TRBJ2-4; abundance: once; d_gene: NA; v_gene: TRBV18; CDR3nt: TGTGCCAGCTCACCCTTTGACACCAAAGCCAAAAACATTCAGTACTTC; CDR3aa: CASSPFDTKAKNIQYF
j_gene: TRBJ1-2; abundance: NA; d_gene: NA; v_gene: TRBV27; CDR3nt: TGTGCCAGCAGTCCGCGGGGCCGCGGCTACACCTTC; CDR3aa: CASSPRGRGYTF
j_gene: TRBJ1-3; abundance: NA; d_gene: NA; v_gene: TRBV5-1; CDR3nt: TGCGCCAGCAGCTTCGGGGATGGAAAATCGCCGACCATATATTTT; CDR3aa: CASSFGDGKSPTIYF
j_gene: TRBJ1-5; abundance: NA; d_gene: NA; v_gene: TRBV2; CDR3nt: TGTGCCAGCAGTGAAGGACAGGCAGCGGATCAGCCCCAGCATTTT; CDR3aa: CASSEGQAADQPQHF
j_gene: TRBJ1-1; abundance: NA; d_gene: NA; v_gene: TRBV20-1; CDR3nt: TGCAGTGCTAGCATCGGCACTGAAGCTTTCTTT; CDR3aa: CSASIGTEAFF
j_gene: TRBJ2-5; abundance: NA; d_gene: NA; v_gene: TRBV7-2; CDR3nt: TGTGCCAGCAAAAGGGGGTACCAAGAGACCCAGTACTTC; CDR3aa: CASKRGYQETQYF
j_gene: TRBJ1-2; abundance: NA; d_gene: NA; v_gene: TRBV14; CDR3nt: TGTGCCAGCAGCCCCGGACAGATCTATGGCTACACCTTC; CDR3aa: CASSPGQIYGYTF
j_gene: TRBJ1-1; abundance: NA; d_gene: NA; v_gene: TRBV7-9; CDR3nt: TGTGCCACCGGAAGGACAGTTGGCGGCACTGAAGCTTTCTTT; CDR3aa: CATGRTVGGTEAFF
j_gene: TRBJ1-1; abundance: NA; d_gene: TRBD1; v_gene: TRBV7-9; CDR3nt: TGTGCCAGCAGCAAAAGACAGGGGGCGCGGGACACTGAAGCTTTCTTT; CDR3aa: CASSKRQGARDTEAFF
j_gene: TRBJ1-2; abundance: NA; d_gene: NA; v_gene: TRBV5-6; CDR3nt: TGTGCCAGCAGCAATCAGGGGACTAACTATGGCTACACCTTC; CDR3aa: CASSNQGTNYGYTF
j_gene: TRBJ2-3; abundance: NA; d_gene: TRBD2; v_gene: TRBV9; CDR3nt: TGTGCCAGCAGCCTGGCGGACCTAGCGGGGACTGATACGCAGTATTTT; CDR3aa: CASSLADLAGTDTQYF